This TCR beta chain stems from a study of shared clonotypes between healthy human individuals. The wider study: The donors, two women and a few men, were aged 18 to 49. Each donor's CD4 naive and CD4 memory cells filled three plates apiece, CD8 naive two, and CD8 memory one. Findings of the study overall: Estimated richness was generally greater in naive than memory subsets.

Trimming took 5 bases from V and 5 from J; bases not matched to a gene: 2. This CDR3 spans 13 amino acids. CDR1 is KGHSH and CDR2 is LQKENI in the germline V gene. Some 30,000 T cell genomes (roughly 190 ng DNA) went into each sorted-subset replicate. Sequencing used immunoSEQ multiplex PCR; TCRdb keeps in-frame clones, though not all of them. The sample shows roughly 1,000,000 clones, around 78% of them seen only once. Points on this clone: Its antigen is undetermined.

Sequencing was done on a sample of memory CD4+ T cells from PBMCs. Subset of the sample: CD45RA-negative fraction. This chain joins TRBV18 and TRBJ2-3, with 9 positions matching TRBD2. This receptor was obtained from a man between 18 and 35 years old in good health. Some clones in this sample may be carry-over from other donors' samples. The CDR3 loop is CASSSLAGDTQYF. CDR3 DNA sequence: TGTGCCAGCTCATCACTAGCGGGAGATACGCAGTATTTT.